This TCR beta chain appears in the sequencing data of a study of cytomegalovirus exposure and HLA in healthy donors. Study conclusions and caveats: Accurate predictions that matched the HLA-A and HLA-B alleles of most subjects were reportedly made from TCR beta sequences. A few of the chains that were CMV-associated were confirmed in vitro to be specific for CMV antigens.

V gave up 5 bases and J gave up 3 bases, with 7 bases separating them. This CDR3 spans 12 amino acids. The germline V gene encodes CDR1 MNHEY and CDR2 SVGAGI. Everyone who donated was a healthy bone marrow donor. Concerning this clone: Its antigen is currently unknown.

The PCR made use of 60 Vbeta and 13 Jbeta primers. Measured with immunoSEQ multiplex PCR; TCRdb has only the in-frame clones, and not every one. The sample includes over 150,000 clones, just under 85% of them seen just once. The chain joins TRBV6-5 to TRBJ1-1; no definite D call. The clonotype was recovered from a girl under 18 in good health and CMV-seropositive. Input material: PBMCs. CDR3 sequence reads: CASSPGDTEAFF. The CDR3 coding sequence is TGTGCCAGCAGTCCCGGGGACACTGAAGCTTTCTTT.